A single sample is the source of the 30 T cell receptor beta chains below, sequenced in a study of early T cells in non-severe SARS-CoV-2 infection. One entry per CDR3 protein results from TCRdb running MiXCR on the 5' RACE reads. The profile shows fewer than 85,000 distinct CDR3 sequences, 12% of them singletons. Input material: whole blood. These receptors all stem from an adult who was a healthcare worker with PCR-confirmed SARS-CoV-2 infection or an uninfected control (not recorded which).

This clonotype was seen ten or more times. The chain uses TRBV7-2 and TRBJ2-1; tentatively, D is TRBD2 (6 bases). Trimming left V 2 bases short and J 2 bases short, with 10 bases between. Germline V gene data show CDR1 as SGHTA and CDR2 as FQGNSA. This CDR3 is 15 amino acids long. The CDR3 coding sequence is TGTGCCAGCAGCTTACGGGAGACCGCCTACAATGAGCAGTTCTTC. Protein: CASSLRETAYNEQFF.

To note about this clonotype: A single base separates this from a much larger clone, so it may be a read error. The missing conserved phenylalanine or tryptophan at the end of this CDR3 makes a read error likely. This chain joins TRBV20-1 and TRBJ2-1, with D perhaps matching TRBD2 (5 bases). The CDR3 consists of 19 residues. Germline V lookup: CDR1 DFQATT, CDR2 SNEGSKA (reference sequence). Trimming removed 1 base at V and 2 bases at J, with 24 bases between. DNA of the CDR3: TGCAGTGCTAGAGGCCCAAGGAGGTCCGGCGTAACTCCCTACAATGAGCAGTTCTCC. Amino acids: CSARGPRRSGVTPYNEQFS.

This clonotype was recorded many times. The gene calls are TRBV18 and TRBJ2-7; D unclear. Per the germline V gene, CDR1 is KGHSH and CDR2 is LQKENI. The CDR3 consists of 12 residues. The V gene lost 3 bases and the J gene lost 7 bases, with 10 bases spanning the gap. CDR3 amino acids: CASSPALPEQYF. The CDR3 coding sequence is TGTGCCAGCTCACCCGCACTACCGGAGCAGTACTTC.

This clonotype was recorded a few times. The V call is TRBV7-6, the J call TRBJ2-1; D gene ambiguous. This CDR3 region has 12 residues. Germline V gives CDR1 SGHVS, CDR2 FNYEAQ. V was pared by 3 bases and J by 7 bases, with 7 bases between. As DNA, the CDR3 is TGTGCCAGCAGCTTTTCGACTAATGAGCAGTTCTTC. Amino acids: CASSFSTNEQFF.

The J gene is TRBJ2-3, the V gene TRBV15; no clear D. Deletions cut 1 base from V and 1 base from J, with 15 bases between. Germline CDR1 is LNHNV and CDR2 is YYDKDF (reference sequence). This CDR3 has 17 amino acids. The CDR3 protein is CATSRVLPVPGTDTQYF. In DNA form, the CDR3 reads TGTGCCACCAGCAGAGTACTTCCCGTGCCGGGCACAGATACGCAGTATTTT.

About this clonotype itself: A much larger clone lies one base from this, so it may be a read error. The CDR3 ends on some other residue instead of the conserved phenylalanine or tryptophan, so this is likely a read error. J is TRBJ2-7 and V is TRBV27; D is perhaps TRBD1 (5 bases). The germline V gene encodes CDR1 MNHEY and CDR2 SMNVEV (reference sequence). This CDR3 is 13 amino acids long. V was trimmed by 5 bases and J by 3 bases, leaving 11 bases between them. The CDR3 spells CASSIGQGYEQYC. For the CDR3, the DNA is TGTGCCAGCAGTATTGGGCAGGGCTACGAGCAGTACTGC.

In its sample, this clonotype was seen many times. CDR3 residues: CASSLGGSYEQYF. DNA for the CDR3: TGTGCCAGCAGTTTGGGCGGGAGCTACGAGCAGTACTTC. This chain connects TRBV12-3 or TRBV12-4 to TRBJ2-7, with 7 bases lining up with TRBD2. This CDR3 is built from 13 residues. With 3 bases clipped from V and 3 bases from J, the junction kept 2 bases outside the gene matches.

This clonotype was detected ten times or more. The chain recombines TRBV20-1 with TRBJ2-7, with 8 bases aligning to TRBD1. V was clipped by 5 bases and J by 1 base; unmatched bases: 4. The CDR3 extends over 13 amino acids. Germline V CDR1 and CDR2: DFQATT, SNEGSKA (reference sequence). The CDR3 bases are TGCAGTGCTCCGAGACAGGGGTCCTACGAGCAGTACTTC. Its translation: CSAPRQGSYEQYF.

The table lists this clonotype with many counts. CDR3 residues: CAWNSGTGGTEAFF. The CDR3 DNA reads as TGTGCCTGGAATTCCGGGACAGGGGGCACTGAAGCTTTCTTT. This chain links TRBV30 with TRBJ1-1, with 11 bases that match TRBD1. From germline, CDR1 is GTSNPN and CDR2 SVGIG (reference sequence). V lost 4 bases, J lost 4 bases, and 5 bases stayed unmatched. The CDR3 extends over 14 amino acids.

This clonotype was seen only a few times. The chain employs TRBV12-3 or TRBV12-4 and TRBJ2-1, with 7 nucleotides matching TRBD2. The CDR3 length is 16 residues. The junction had 9 bases not matched to a gene; V was cut back by 3 bases and J by 4 bases. CDR3 coding DNA: TGTGCCAGCAGTTTCCGTCTAGCGGTAGGATACAATGAGCAGTTCTTC. This codes for CASSFRLAVGYNEQFF.

This clonotype came up many times. The chain couples TRBV2 to TRBJ1-1; TRBD1 might be the D (6 bases). CDR1 SNHLY and CDR2 FYNNEI come from the germline V gene. With 6 bases removed from V and 1 base from J, the gap between germline ends came to 12 bases. This CDR3 contains 14 residues. The CDR3: CASRRTVSNTEAFF. CDR3 coding DNA: TGTGCCAGCAGGCGGACAGTATCGAACACTGAAGCTTTCTTT.

The J gene is TRBJ2-7, the V gene TRBV11-2, with 7 bases that match TRBD2. The length of the CDR3 is 13 residues. With V trimmed by 3 bases and J by 4 bases, 3 bases remained unmatched. In germline, CDR1 is SGHAT, CDR2 FQNNGV. CDR3 protein: CASSLGTIYEQYF. The CDR3 DNA sequence: TGTGCCAGCAGCTTGGGGACTATTTACGAGCAGTACTTC.

The sample holds a few counts of this clonotype. V gene TRBV3-1 combines with J gene TRBJ2-7, with TRBD1 as a possible D gene (6 bases). With 5 bases removed from V and 5 bases from J, the gap between germline ends came to 16 bases. CDR1 LGHDT and CDR2 YNNKEL come from the germline V gene (reference sequence). The CDR3 contains 14 residues. The CDR3 sequence: CASSEQGLLDEQYF. The CDR3, as DNA: TGTGCCAGCAGCGAACAGGGATTATTGGACGAGCAGTACTTC.

By its share, this clonotype is medium-sized. The chain combines TRBV28 with TRBJ1-5; D is undetermined. V was cut by 2 bases and J by 4 bases, with 12 bases left in between. The germline gives CDR1 MDHEN, CDR2 SYDVKM. This CDR3 comprises 15 residues. The CDR3 spells CASSLGRTGNQPQHF. Written as DNA, the CDR3 is TGTGCCAGCAGTTTAGGTCGGACGGGGAATCAGCCCCAGCATTTT.

This clonotype was detected only a few times. The chain combines TRBV7-8 with TRBJ1-4; 11 positions match TRBD1. The CDR3 sequence is 16 residues long. V shed 5 bases and J 8 bases; nucleotides not matched to a gene: 10. Germline loops: CDR1 SGHVS, CDR2 FQNEAQ. The CDR3: CASSRDRGRVNEKLFF. DNA for the CDR3: TGTGCCAGCAGCCGGGACAGGGGGAGGGTTAACGAAAAACTGTTTTTT.

The V gene is TRBV7-9, the J gene TRBJ1-6; D gene uncertain. Per germline, CDR1 SEHNR and CDR2 FQNEAQ (reference sequence). V was clipped by 0 bases and J by 9 bases, with 12 bases between them. The CDR3 is 15 amino acids. CDR3 bases: TGTGCCAGCAGCTTAGCCGCAGGAGATAGTTCACCCCTCCACTTT. This translates into CASSLAAGDSSPLHF.

The genes are TRBV11-2 and TRBJ1-1; possible D gene TRBD1, 6 bases. The V and J ends lost 5 bases and 4 bases respectively, with 14 bases between them. The CDR3 consists of 14 residues. The germline gives CDR1 SGHAT, CDR2 FQNNGV. CDR3 nucleotides: TGTGCCAGCAGCCATTACTCAGGGGTCACTGAAGCTTTCTTT. This codes for CASSHYSGVTEAFF.

This clonotype appeared a few times. V gene TRBV27 combines with J gene TRBJ2-7; D is possibly TRBD1 (5 bases). Germline V gene lookup returns CDR1 MNHEY and CDR2 SMNVEV (reference sequence). This CDR3 comprises 13 residues. Between the trimmed V and J ends, which lost 4 bases and 4 bases, there was a span of 11 bases. The CDR3: CASSSGNFYEQYF. In nucleotides, the CDR3 is TGTGCCAGCAGTTCAGGGAATTTTTACGAGCAGTACTTC.

This clonotype came up a few times. The chain employs TRBV27 and TRBJ2-7; D is unresolved. The CDR3 consists of 13 residues. Trimming left V 5 bases short and J 6 bases short, with 14 bases between. Germline CDR1 reads MNHEY; CDR2 reads SMNVEV (reference sequence). CDR3: CASSDTAISEQYF. The CDR3 DNA is TGTGCCAGCAGTGACACCGCGATCTCCGAGCAGTACTTC.

This clonotype was detected ten times or more. The chain links TRBV7-3 to TRBJ2-1; the D gene is possibly TRBD2 (7 bases). Deletions cut 5 bases from V and 6 bases from J, with 20 bases between. The CDR3 has 16 amino acids. Germline lookup yields CDR1 SGHTA and CDR2 FQGTGA. DNA of the CDR3: TGTGCCAGCAGCCACGACCCAACGGGGGGCCGCAATGAGCAGTTCTTC. It encodes CASSHDPTGGRNEQFF. Using reference TRBV7-3 and TRBJ2-1 for the parts outside the CDR3, the full variable domain is GAGVSQTPSNKVTEKGKYVELRCDPISGHTALYWYRQSLGQGPEFLIYFQGTGAADDSGLPNDRFFAVRPEGSVSTLKIQRTERGDSAVYLCASSHDPTGGRNEQFFGPGTRLTVL.

This clonotype was observed a few times. The rearrangement joins TRBV10-1 to TRBJ2-7, with no clear D. The germline V gene has CDR1 WNHNN and CDR2 SYGVQD (reference sequence). CDR3 length: 13 amino acids. Trimming left V 2 bases short and J 3 bases short, with 8 bases between. Written as DNA, the CDR3 is TGCGCCAGCAGTGAGCAAATGAACTACGAGCAGTACTTC. Protein sequence: CASSEQMNYEQYF.

The gene calls are TRBV12-3 or TRBV12-4 and TRBJ2-5; D gene unclear. The germline V and J ends were trimmed by 7 bases and 0 bases, with 9 bases remaining between them. The CDR3 runs to 13 residues. As DNA, the CDR3 is TGTGCCAGCAACAGAGTAAACCAAGAGACCCAGTACTTC. It specifies CASNRVNQETQYF.

This clonotype has at least ten counts. The gene calls are TRBV3-1 and TRBJ2-3, with 8 bases that match TRBD1. Per the germline V gene, CDR1 is LGHDT and CDR2 is YNNKEL (reference sequence). The junction had 9 bases not matched to a gene; V was cut back by 3 bases and J by 4 bases. This CDR3 spans 16 amino acids. The CDR3 region has the DNA TGTGCCAGCAGCCATTACAGGGGGATGGGCCCAGATACGCAGTATTTT. It codes for CASSHYRGMGPDTQYF.

This clonotype occurred many times. The chain joins TRBV11-2 to TRBJ2-1, with TRBD2 matching over 8 bases. V was pared by 5 bases and J by 10 bases, with 13 bases of the junction left unmatched. The CDR3 has 15 residues. CDR1 and CDR2 (germline): SGHAT, FQNNGV. CDR3 nucleotide sequence: TGTGCCAGCAGCCCCGGGGGGGTCAGGTTGGAGGAGCAGTTCTTC. Translated: CASSPGGVRLEEQFF. The whole variable domain, filled in from reference TRBV11-2 and TRBJ2-1, reads EAGVAQSPRYKIIEKRQSVAFWCNPISGHATLYWYQQILGQGPKLLIQFQNNGVVDDSQLPKDRFSAERLKGVDSTLKIQPAKLEDSAVYLCASSPGGVRLEEQFFGPGTRLTVL.

For the CDR3, the DNA is TGTGCCAGCAGTGACCTCACTACAGCGTCACCCCTCCACTTT. It codes for CASSDLTTASPLHF. This rearrangement joins TRBV6-1 to TRBJ1-6; D gene uncertain. This CDR3 is built from 14 residues. Deletions cut 3 bases from V and 10 bases from J, with 13 bases between. Looked up from germline, CDR1 is MNHNS and CDR2 is SASEGT.

The V gene is TRBV19, the J gene TRBJ2-3; D tentatively reads TRBD1 or TRBD2 (5 bases each). This CDR3 region has 12 residues. The V end lost 7 bases, the J end lost 4 bases, and 9 bases lay between the germline ends. CDR1 is LNHDA and CDR2 is SQIVND in the germline V gene (reference sequence). The DNA of the CDR3 is TGTGCCAGTAAAATGGGGGCAGATACGCAGTATTTT. Translated: CASKMGADTQYF.

The rearrangement links TRBV11-3 to TRBJ2-1; D perhaps matches TRBD2 (6 bases). Germline assignment: CDR1 SGHNT and CDR2 YENEEA. Trimming pared 6 bases from V and 12 bases from J, leaving 18 bases between. This CDR3 region has 13 residues. The CDR3: CASSPSGADGQFF. For the CDR3, the DNA is TGTGCCAGCAGTCCCTCGGGAGCGGATGGGCAGTTCTTC.

This clonotype was detected ten times or more. The chain recombines TRBV9 with TRBJ2-2; 7 bases agree with TRBD2. The CDR3 is 14 amino acids. The V and J ends lost 0 bases and 6 bases, in that order; junction bases with no gene match: 2. The germline V gene encodes CDR1 SGDLS and CDR2 YYNGEE. CDR3 in DNA: TGTGCCAGCAGCGTAGAGCTAGCGGCCGGGGAGCTGTTTTTT. Amino acids: CASSVELAAGELFF. The complete variable domain, with remaining parts taken from reference TRBV9 and TRBJ2-2, reads DSGVTQTPKHLITATGQRVTLRCSPRSGDLSVYWYQQSLDQGLQFLIQYYNGEERAKGNILERFSAQQFPDLHSELNLSSLELGDSALYFCASSVELAAGELFFGEGSRLTVL.

This clonotype was detected only a few times. The gene calls are TRBV7-6 and TRBJ2-6, with D uncertain. CDR3 length: 15 amino acids. Looked up from germline, CDR1 is SGHVS and CDR2 is FNYEAQ. The germline V and J ends were trimmed by 5 bases and 0 bases, with 8 bases remaining between them. Here the CDR3 DNA reads TGTGCCAGCAGCCCCACACGCTCTGGGGCCAACGTCCTGACTTTC. Its translation is CASSPTRSGANVLTF.

This clonotype was seen a handful of times. This chain uses TRBV20-1 with TRBJ2-5, with TRBD1 matching over 9 bases. In germline, CDR1 is DFQATT, CDR2 SNEGSKA (reference sequence). Losses at the gene ends were 6 bases for V and 5 bases for J; bases not matched to a gene: 4. CDR3 size: 12 residues. CDR3 residues: CSANRGQETQYF. CDR3 DNA sequence: TGCAGTGCCAACAGGGGGCAGGAGACCCAGTACTTC.